This T cell receptor beta chain was captured in a study of human thymus T cells. Sequenced by immunoSEQ multiplex PCR; TCRdb stores in-frame clones only, minus some. The repertoire holds approximately 40,000 clones, 94% seen once, with more than 0.1% in the top ten. V was pared by 4 bases and J by 4 bases, with 7 bases of the junction left unmatched. Germline-derived CDR1 and CDR2 are SGDLS and YYNGEE. The CDR3 spans 18 residues. Sequences were obtained from blood. This chain links TRBV9 with TRBJ2-2, with 16 bases fitting TRBD2. The TCR originated in a boy in the first two years of life with a congenital heart defect but otherwise immunologically healthy. CDR3 in DNA: TGTGCCAGCAGCCCGGGGACTAGCGGGGGGGCGAGCACCGGGGAGCTGTTTTTT. This translates into CASSPGTSGGASTGELFF.